The 2 T cell receptor beta chains reported below all come from one sample, sequenced in a study of blood T cells in healthy people across ages. A sample-barcoded 5' primer and a J-beta primer mix were used in a second PCR of roughly 6 to 12 cycles. TCRdb ran MiXCR on the 5' RACE reads and lists one entry per CDR3 protein. Among roughly 1,300,000 distinct CDR3 sequences listed, around 59% were seen once. Sequencing was done on a sample of blood. The receptors were gathered from a man younger than 35 in good health.

The chain has TRBV5-1 and TRBJ2-3; perhaps TRBD2 as D (5 bases). Trimming cost V 5 bases and J 2 bases, with 15 bases left between them. CDR1 and CDR2 from the germline V gene are SGHRS and YFSETQ. CDR3 size: 15 residues. This CDR3 reads CASSSRQRYTDTQYF. CDR3 in DNA: TGCGCCAGCAGTTCCCGGCAGCGGTACACAGATACGCAGTATTTT. The whole variable domain, remainder taken from reference TRBV5-1 and TRBJ2-3, is KAGVTQTPRYLIKTRGQQVTLSCSPISGHRSVSWYQQTPGQGLQFLFEYFSETQRNKGNFPGRFSGRQFSNSRSEMNVSTLELGDSALYLCASSSRQRYTDTQYFGPGTRLTVL.

The chain employs TRBV6-1 and TRBJ2-1; 10 bases agree with TRBD2. V gave up 7 bases and J gave up 4 bases; unmatched junction bases: 4. CDR1 is MNHNS and CDR2 is SASEGT in the germline V gene. The CDR3 covers 14 residues. CDR3 nucleotide sequence: TGTGCCAGCAACGGACTAGCGGAATACAATGAGCAGTTCTTC. It translates to CASNGLAEYNEQFF.